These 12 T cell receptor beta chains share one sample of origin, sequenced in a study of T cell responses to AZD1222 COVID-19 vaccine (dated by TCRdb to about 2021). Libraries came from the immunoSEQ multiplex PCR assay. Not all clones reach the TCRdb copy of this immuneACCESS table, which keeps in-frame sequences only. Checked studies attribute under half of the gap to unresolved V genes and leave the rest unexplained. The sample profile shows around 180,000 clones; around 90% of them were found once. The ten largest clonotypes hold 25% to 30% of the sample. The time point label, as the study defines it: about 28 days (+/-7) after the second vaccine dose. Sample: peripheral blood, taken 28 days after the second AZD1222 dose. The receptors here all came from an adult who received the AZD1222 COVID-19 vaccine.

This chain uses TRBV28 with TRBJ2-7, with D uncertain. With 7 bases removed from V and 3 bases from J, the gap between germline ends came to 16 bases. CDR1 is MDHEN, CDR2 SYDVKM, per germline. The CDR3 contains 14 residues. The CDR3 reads CASKKEGPLYEQYF. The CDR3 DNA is TGTGCCAGCAAAAAAGAAGGGCCCCTCTACGAGCAGTACTTC.

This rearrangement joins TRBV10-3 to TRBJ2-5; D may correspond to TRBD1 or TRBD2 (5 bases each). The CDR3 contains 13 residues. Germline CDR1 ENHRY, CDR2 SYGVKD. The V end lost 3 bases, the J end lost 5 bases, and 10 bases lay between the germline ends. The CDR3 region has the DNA TGTGCCATCAGTGACGAGGGGACGGAGACCCAGTACTTC. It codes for CAISDEGTETQYF.

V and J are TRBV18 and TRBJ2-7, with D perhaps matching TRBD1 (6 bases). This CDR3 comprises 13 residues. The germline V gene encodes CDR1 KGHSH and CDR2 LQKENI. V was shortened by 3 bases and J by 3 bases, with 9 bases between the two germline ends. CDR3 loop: CASSPRDIYEQYF. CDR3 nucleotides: TGTGCCAGCTCACCTCGGGACATCTACGAGCAGTACTTC.

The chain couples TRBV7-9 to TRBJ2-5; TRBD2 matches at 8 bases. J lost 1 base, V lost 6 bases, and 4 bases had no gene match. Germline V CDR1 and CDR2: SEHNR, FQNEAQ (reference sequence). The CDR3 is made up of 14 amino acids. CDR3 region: CASRGSGAQETQYF. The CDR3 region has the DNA TGTGCCAGCAGAGGTAGCGGGGCCCAAGAGACCCAGTACTTC.

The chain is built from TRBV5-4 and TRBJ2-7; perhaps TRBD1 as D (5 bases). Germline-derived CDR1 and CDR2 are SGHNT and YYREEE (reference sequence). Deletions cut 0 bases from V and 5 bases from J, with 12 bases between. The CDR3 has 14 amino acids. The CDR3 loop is CASSLGQGSNEQYF. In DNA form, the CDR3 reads TGTGCCAGCAGCTTGGGGCAGGGTAGCAACGAGCAGTACTTC.

CDR3 loop: CASGRTGGSYEQYF. CDR3 bases: TGTGCCAGCGGTAGGACGGGGGGTTCCTACGAGCAGTACTTC. The chain uses TRBV7-2 and TRBJ2-7, with 7 bases aligning to TRBD2. The J segment lost 1 base and the V segment lost 8 bases, leaving 8 bases of the junction unmatched. The CDR3 extends over 14 amino acids. CDR1 SGHTA and CDR2 FQGNSA come from the germline V gene. Complete variable domain (other parts from reference TRBV7-2 and TRBJ2-7): GAGVSQSPSNKVTEKGKDVELRCDPISGHTALYWYRQSLGQGLEFLIYFQGNSAPDKSGLPSDRFSAERTGGSVSTLTIQRTQQEDSAVYLCASGRTGGSYEQYFGPGTRLTVT.

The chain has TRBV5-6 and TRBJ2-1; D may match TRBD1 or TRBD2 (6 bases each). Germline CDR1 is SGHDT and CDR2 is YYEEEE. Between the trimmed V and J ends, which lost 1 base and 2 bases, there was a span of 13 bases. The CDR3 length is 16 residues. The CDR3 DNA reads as TGTGCCAGCAGCTTGAGACGGGGGACAACCTACAATGAGCAGTTCTTC. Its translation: CASSLRRGTTYNEQFF.

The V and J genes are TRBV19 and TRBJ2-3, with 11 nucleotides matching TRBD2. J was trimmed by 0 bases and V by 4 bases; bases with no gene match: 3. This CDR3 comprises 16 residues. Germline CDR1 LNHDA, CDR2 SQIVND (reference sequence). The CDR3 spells CASSKRTSGSTDTQYF. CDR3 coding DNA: TGTGCCAGTAGTAAGAGGACTAGCGGGAGCACAGATACGCAGTATTTT.

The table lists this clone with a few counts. The CDR3 loop reads CASRKDDAEAFF. CDR3 nucleotide sequence: TGTGCCAGCCGAAAGGACGACGCTGAAGCTTTCTTT. V gene TRBV5-5 combines with J gene TRBJ1-1; D gene uncertain. Germline CDR1 SGHKS, CDR2 YYEKEE (reference sequence). CDR3 length: 12 residues. V dropped 7 bases and J dropped 6 bases, with 13 bases sitting between them.

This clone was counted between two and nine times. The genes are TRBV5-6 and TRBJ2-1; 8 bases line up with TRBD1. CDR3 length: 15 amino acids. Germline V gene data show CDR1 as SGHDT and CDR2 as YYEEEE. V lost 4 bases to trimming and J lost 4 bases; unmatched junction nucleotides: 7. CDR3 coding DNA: TGTGCCAGCAGCGTGACAGGGGCGAGTTACAATGAGCAGTTCTTC. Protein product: CASSVTGASYNEQFF.

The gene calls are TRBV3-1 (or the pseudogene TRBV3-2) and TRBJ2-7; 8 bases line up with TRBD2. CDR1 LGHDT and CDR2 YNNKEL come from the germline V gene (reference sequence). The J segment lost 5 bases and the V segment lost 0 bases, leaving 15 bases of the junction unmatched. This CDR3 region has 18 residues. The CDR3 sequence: CASSQEVTSGWRGHEQYF. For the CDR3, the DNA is TGTGCCAGCAGCCAAGAAGTCACTAGCGGATGGAGGGGCCACGAGCAGTACTTC.

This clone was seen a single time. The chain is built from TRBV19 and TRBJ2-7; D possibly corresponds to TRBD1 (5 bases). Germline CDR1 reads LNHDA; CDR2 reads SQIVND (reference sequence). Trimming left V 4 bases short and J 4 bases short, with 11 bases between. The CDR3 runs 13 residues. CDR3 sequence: CASSTRQRYEQYF. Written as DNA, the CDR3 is TGTGCCAGTAGTACCAGACAGAGGTACGAGCAGTACTTC.